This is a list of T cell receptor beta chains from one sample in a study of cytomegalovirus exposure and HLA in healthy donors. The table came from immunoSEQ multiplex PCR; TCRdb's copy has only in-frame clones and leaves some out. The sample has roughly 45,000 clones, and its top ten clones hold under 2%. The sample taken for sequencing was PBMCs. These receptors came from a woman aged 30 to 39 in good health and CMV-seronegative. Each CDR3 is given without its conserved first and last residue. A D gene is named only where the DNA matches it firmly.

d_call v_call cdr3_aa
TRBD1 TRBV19 ASSFLIGDRGATEAF
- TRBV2 AGTSWGGQDEQY
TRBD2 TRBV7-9 ASSPGLAAYTGELF
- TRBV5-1 ASSSKSGTFTYEQY
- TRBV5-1 ASSRTGDSEQY
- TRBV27 ASSLSLLSYEQY
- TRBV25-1 ASSESIFTAEAF
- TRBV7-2 ASSLDLASPQH
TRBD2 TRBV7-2 ASSLGRESYEQY
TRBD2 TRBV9 ASSPPGLAGTDTQY
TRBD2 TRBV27 ASSSSGSGYEQY
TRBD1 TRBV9 ASSPSYRGNPDEQY
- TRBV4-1 ASSQEKGHGPQH
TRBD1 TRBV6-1 ASGDRRPPQH
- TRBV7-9 ASSSSSGGPTIREQY
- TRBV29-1 SVETGRDTQY
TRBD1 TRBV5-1 ASTLGQGHGYT
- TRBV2 ASLKDSHNQFYEQY
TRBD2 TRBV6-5 ASSAAGLAVNEQF
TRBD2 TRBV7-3 ASSQSGSGGREQY
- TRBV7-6 ASSIQLTDTQY
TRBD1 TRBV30 AWSPQTGGLLSGANVLT
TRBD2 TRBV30 AWSVNPAGGPPGRGYEQF
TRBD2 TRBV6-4 ASSGSSLELAGDVNEQF
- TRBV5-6 ASSQGPGTYNQPQH
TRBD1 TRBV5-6 ASSLVPGGAGEQY
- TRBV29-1 SVQGNEPYEQY
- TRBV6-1 ASSEGRVRNTEAF
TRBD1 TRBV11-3 ASSEGRTGSPGELF
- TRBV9 ASSVGQGLNTEAF
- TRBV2 ASSRGISYEQY
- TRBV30 AWSAGSHQPQH
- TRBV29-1 SVGLMTVGVYGYT
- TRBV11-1 ASSPGPSYEQY
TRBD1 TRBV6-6 ASRTTGVTDTQY
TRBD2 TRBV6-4 ASRGGTSGNEQF